This T cell receptor beta chain was sequenced during a study of cytomegalovirus exposure and HLA in healthy donors. Remarks on this clone: Its target is unknown.

PCR amplification relied on 60 Vbeta primers (plus 13 Jbeta primers). TCRdb's table, derived via immunoSEQ multiplex PCR, lists solely in-frame clones and lacks some. The table shows fewer than 200,000 clones, with about 77% occurring only once. Study results and limitations: Donors were assumed by presence/absence analyses to have roughly uniform sequencing depth. A few of the chains that were CMV-associated were confirmed in vitro to be specific for CMV antigens.

The CDR3 totals 14 residues. Germline V lookup: CDR1 MNHNS, CDR2 SASEGT. The V and J ends lost 2 bases and 5 bases respectively, with 12 bases between them. The V and J genes are TRBV6-1 and TRBJ2-5, with a tentative D call TRBD2 (5 bases). The sample consisted of PBMCs. The clonotype was recovered from a male donor in good health and CMV-seropositive. Here the CDR3 reads CASSEPPRRETQYF. Here the CDR3 DNA reads TGTGCCAGCAGTGAACCCCCCCGGAGGGAGACCCAGTACTTC.